This T cell receptor beta chain appears in the sequencing data of a study of shared clonotypes between healthy human individuals. Study as a whole: Donor composition was a couple of women and a few men, aged 18 to 49. For every donor, three CD4 naive, three CD4 memory, two CD8 naive and one CD8 memory plates were used.

Study-wide results and limits: Several donors shared approximately 5% of their naive CD4 clonotypes. Collection of samples was limited to blood; tissue repertoires likely differ.

As concerns this clone: No antigen is known for it.

V gave up 6 bases and J gave up 9 bases, with 15 bases separating them. Germline V gives CDR1 MNHEY, CDR2 SMNVEV (reference sequence). This CDR3 region has 13 residues. Measured with immunoSEQ multiplex PCR; TCRdb has only the in-frame clones, and not every one. The sample has around 2.1 million clones, 85% to 95% seen once; the top ten hold around 1.7%. Naive CD8 cells lacked CD45RO and underwent positive selection for CCR7, leaving out terminally differentiated effector memory CD45RA+ cells. The sample comprised naive CD8+ T cells from PBMCs. The receptor's source is a man between 18 and 35 years old in good health. Some clones in this sample may be carry-over from other donors' samples. The V call is TRBV27, the J call TRBJ2-1; perhaps D is TRBD1 or TRBD2 (5 bases each). DNA for the CDR3: TGTGCCAGCAGACCCGGGACGCTGAGTGAGCAGTTCTTC. Translating it yields CASRPGTLSEQFF.